This T cell receptor (beta chain) was obtained from a study of identifying expanded T cells in peripheral blood. Germline V gene sequence: CDR1 MNHEY, CDR2 SVGAGI. CDR3 size: 15 residues. V was shortened by 0 bases and J by 0 bases, with 9 bases between the two germline ends. The protocol was immunoSEQ multiplex PCR, while the TCRdb copy is restricted to in-frame clones and leaves out a portion. The data contain some 130,000 clones, 75% to 90% of them singletons. This chain joins TRBV6-5 and TRBJ2-7; perhaps TRBD2 as D (5 bases). The sample consisted of blood. The TCR sequence derives from a person between 18 and 69 years old in good health. CDR3 nucleotides: TGTGCCAGCAGTTACTCGCAAGGGAGCTCCTACGAGCAGTACTTC. Protein: CASSYSQGSSYEQYF.